Below are 3 T cell receptor beta chains sequenced from a single sample in a study of control samples from healthy donors and cancer patients. Repertoires were generated with immunoSEQ multiplex PCR, while TCRdb's copy carries only in-frame clones and drops some. The sample holds around 150,000 clones, 89% seen once. Sequences were obtained from blood. Source of these receptors: a man between 25 and 39 years old in good health.

The rearrangement uses TRBV28 and TRBJ1-5, with a weak D call TRBD1 (6 bases). V shed 3 bases and J shed 2 bases, with 14 bases lying between them. This CDR3 spans 16 amino acids. From germline, CDR1 is MDHEN and CDR2 SYDVKM. CDR3 loop: CASSLGAGIGNQPQHF. The CDR3 DNA is TGTGCCAGCAGTTTGGGGGCGGGTATAGGCAATCAGCCCCAGCATTTT.

The gene calls are TRBV5-6 and TRBJ1-2; D is unresolved. Trimming shortened V by 2 bases and J by 7 bases, and 15 bases separated the two germline ends. Germline V gives CDR1 SGHDT, CDR2 YYEEEE. The CDR3 contains 14 residues. Written as DNA, the CDR3 is TGTGCCAGCAGCTTAGTCCAGAACGGGGTTGGCTACACCTTC. It translates to CASSLVQNGVGYTF.

The chain combines TRBV29-1 with TRBJ1-3, with D perhaps matching TRBD1 (6 bases). Germline assignment: CDR1 SQVTM and CDR2 ANQGSEA. CDR3 size: 13 residues. Trimming took 3 bases from V and 4 from J, leaving 10 bases between them. The CDR3 DNA sequence: TGCAGCGTTGATGGGGGGGCGGGAAACACCATATATTTT. Its protein is CSVDGGAGNTIYF.